Listed below are T cell receptor beta chains from one sample, sequenced in a study of response to subunit inactivated influenza vaccine. TCRdb itself ran the RT-PCR reads through MiXCR, one entry per CDR3 protein. The sample holds 630,000 or so distinct CDR3 sequences, around a sixth seen once. Source: PBMCs from blood, taken roughly 12 days after vaccination. The receptors derive from a man in his forties or fifties who received an inactivated influenza vaccine. Both conserved end residues are part of each CDR3. A D gene is named only where the DNA matches it firmly. The size entry is marked missing in some rows and otherwise reads once, few, many or a size class.

D gene	clone size	V gene	J gene	CDR3 protein	CDR3 DNA
TRBD2	few	TRBV5-1	TRBJ2-7	CASSPGLAGSEQYF	TGCGCCAGCAGCCCCGGACTAGCGGGTTCGGAGCAGTACTTC
-	few	TRBV5-1	TRBJ2-3	CASSLDPQQTDTQYF	TGCGCCAGCAGCTTGGATCCCCAGCAGACAGATACGCAGTATTTT
-	many	TRBV28	TRBJ2-2	CASSPQSGNTGELFF	TGTGCCAGCAGTCCACAGTCGGGTAACACCGGGGAGCTGTTTTTT
-	few	TRBV9	TRBJ2-5	CASSVSSGSYQETQYF	TGTGCCAGCAGCGTAAGCAGTGGCTCGTACCAAGAGACCCAGTACTTC
TRBD2	-	TRBV20-1	TRBJ2-1	CSAVLAGGFRVLNYNEQFF	TGCAGTGCTGTTCTAGCGGGGGGATTTAGGGTGTTAAACTACAATGAGCAGTTCTTC
-	-	TRBV20-1	TRBJ2-7	CSARDLRAVSYEQYF	TGCAGTGCTAGAGATCTCAGGGCCGTCTCCTACGAGCAGTACTTC
TRBD1	-	TRBV19	TRBJ1-1	CASSLQGAMNTEAFF	TGTGCCAGTAGTTTGCAGGGGGCGATGAACACTGAAGCTTTCTTT
TRBD2	few	TRBV2	TRBJ2-7	CASRRGREGREQYF	TGTGCCAGCAGGAGGGGGCGGGAGGGCCGCGAGCAGTACTTC
-	few	TRBV10-3	TRBJ2-2	CATLPGRTGELFF	TGTGCCACCCTCCCGGGACGCACCGGGGAGCTGTTTTTT
-	many	TRBV6-1	TRBJ1-1	CASRQRESYYRAFF	TGTGCCAGCAGACAAAGGGAGTCCTACTATAGGGCTTTCTTT
-	many	TRBV20-1	TRBJ2-1	CSAREGGNEQFF	TGCAGTGCTAGGGAGGGGGGGAATGAGCAGTTCTTC
TRBD1	-	TRBV2	TRBJ1-4	CASSEQGELFF	TGTGCCAGCAGTGAGCAGGGGGAACTGTTTTTT
TRBD1	-	TRBV15	TRBJ2-7	CATSRDRAGGFVGEQYF	TGTGCCACCAGCAGAGATCGGGCAGGGGGTTTCGTGGGGGAGCAGTACTTC
TRBD1	-	TRBV12-3/TRBV12-4	TRBJ1-3	CASSKTGERNTIYF	TGTGCCAGCAGTAAGACAGGGGAAAGGAACACCATATATTTT
TRBD1	few	TRBV19	TRBJ1-5	CATCDTGGKQPQHF	TGTGCCACTTGCGATACAGGGGGCAAACAGCCCCAGCATTTT
-	few	TRBV12-3/TRBV12-4	TRBJ2-5	CASGTILETQYF	TGTGCCAGCGGTACCATTTTGGAGACCCAGTACTTC
TRBD1	few	TRBV28	TRBJ1-6	CASSPDRGSYNSPLHF	TGTGCCAGCAGCCCGGACAGGGGGTCCTATAATTCACCCCTCCACTTT
-	few	TRBV6-2/TRBV6-3	TRBJ1-1	CASSYSSLGRKAFF	TGTGCCAGCAGTTACTCGAGCTTGGGGCGTAAGGCTTTCTTT
TRBD2	few	TRBV12-3/TRBV12-4	TRBJ2-5	CASTSGGPETQYF	TGTGCCAGCACCTCGGGGGGGCCGGAGACCCAGTACTTC
TRBD1	few	TRBV4-1	TRBJ1-2	CASSQTGIHGYTF	TGCGCCAGCAGTCAGACAGGGATACATGGCTACACCTTC
-	few	TRBV7-9	TRBJ2-3	CASSFGGGEADTQYF	TGTGCCAGCAGCTTTGGAGGGGGCGAGGCAGATACGCAGTATTTT
-	few	TRBV6-5	TRBJ1-1	CASSWQGEAFF	TGTGCCAGCAGTTGGCAGGGTGAAGCTTTCTTT
TRBD1	few	TRBV7-2	TRBJ2-7	CASRLRTGTYEQYF	TGTGCCAGCAGGCTAAGGACAGGGACCTACGAGCAGTACTTC
-	-	TRBV12-3/TRBV12-4	TRBJ2-2	CASGGQHTGELFF	TGTGCCAGCGGTGGTCAGCACACCGGGGAGCTGTTTTTT
TRBD2	-	TRBV7-8	TRBJ2-3	CASSLPGNGLAGSTDTQYF	TGTGCCAGCAGCTTACCCGGCAACGGACTAGCGGGGAGCACAGATACGCAGTATTTT
TRBD2	-	TRBV10-1	TRBJ2-3	CASSEYGGGSTDTQYF	TGCGCCAGCAGTGAGTACGGCGGGGGGAGCACAGATACGCAGTATTTT
TRBD1	few	TRBV28	TRBJ2-1	CASSGQVRYNEQFF	TGTGCCAGCAGCGGACAGGTGAGATACAATGAGCAGTTCTTC
TRBD1	-	TRBV5-1	TRBJ1-4	CASSLRNRGNEKLSF	TGCGCCAGCAGCTTGAGGAACAGGGGTAACGAAAAACTGTCTTTT
-	-	TRBV19	TRBJ1-5	CASSTVHGNQPQHF	TGTGCCAGTAGTACCGTTCACGGAAATCAGCCCCAGCATTTT
-	few	TRBV20-1	TRBJ1-5	CSAKRGDSNQPQHF	TGCAGTGCCAAGCGAGGGGATAGCAATCAGCCCCAGCATTTT
TRBD1	few	TRBV12-3/TRBV12-4	TRBJ1-5	CASSFLDRENQPQHF	TGTGCCAGCAGCTTTCTAGACAGGGAAAATCAGCCCCAGCATTTT
-	-	TRBV7-2	TRBJ2-3	CASSRQVDTQYF	TGTGCCAGCAGCCGACAGGTAGATACGCAGTATTTT
-	-	TRBV4-1	TRBJ1-2	CASSQDPGELYGYTF	TGCGCCAGCAGCCAAGATCCCGGGGAGCTTTATGGCTACACCTTC
-	many	TRBV4-3	TRBJ2-3	CASSPGGGTDTQYF	TGCGCCAGCAGCCCTGGCGGTGGGACAGATACGCAGTATTTT
-	few	TRBV12-5	TRBJ1-5	CASGPEGGNQPQHF	TGTGCTAGTGGTCCGGAAGGTGGCAATCAGCCCCAGCATTTT
-	few	TRBV6-1	TRBJ2-1	CASSPVRGSNEQFF	TGTGCCAGCAGCCCCGTACGGGGGTCCAATGAGCAGTTCTTC
-	-	TRBV24-1	TRBJ2-1	CATSDRRHQETQFF	TGTGCCACCAGTGATAGACGGCACCAAGAGACCCAGTTCTTC
TRBD2	few	TRBV12-3/TRBV12-4	TRBJ2-1	CASSELAGLVHEQFF	TGTGCCAGCAGTGAGCTAGCGGGGTTGGTCCATGAGCAGTTCTTC
TRBD2	-	TRBV4-3	TRBJ2-7	CASSQGVAGGYEQYF	TGCGCCAGCAGCCAGGGAGTAGCGGGGGGCTACGAGCAGTACTTC
-	few	TRBV3-1	TRBJ1-1	CASSSFGSSLGMNTEAFF	TGTGCCAGCAGCTCCTTCGGGTCCTCCCTTGGCATGAACACTGAAGCTTTCTTT
-	few	TRBV11-2	TRBJ2-3	CASSFALAPGADTQYF	TGTGCCAGCAGCTTCGCACTAGCGCCAGGGGCAGATACGCAGTATTTT
TRBD2	-	TRBV6-5	TRBJ2-3	CASSSMTSGKTDTQYF	TGTGCCAGCAGTTCAATGACTAGCGGGAAAACAGATACGCAGTATTTT
-	-	TRBV7-6	TRBJ2-7	CASSLARSDEQYF	TGTGCCAGCAGCTTGGCTAGGAGTGACGAGCAGTACTTC
TRBD2	many	TRBV28	TRBJ2-1	CASTGTSGRVSYNEQFF	TGTGCCAGCACCGGGACTAGCGGGAGAGTCTCCTACAATGAGCAGTTCTTC
-	-	TRBV29-1	TRBJ2-7	CSVGGQYTYEQYF	TGCAGCGTCGGGGGACAGTACACCTACGAGCAGTACTTC
-	-	TRBV3-1	TRBJ1-1	CASSQVQGQAFF	TGTGCCAGCAGCCAAGTTCAGGGGCAAGCTTTCTTT
-	-	TRBV6-2/TRBV6-3	TRBJ1-1	CASSYFVGTLNTEAFF	TGTGCCAGCAGTTACTTTGTTGGGACACTGAACACTGAAGCTTTCTTT
TRBD1	many	TRBV10-2	TRBJ2-3	CASSPTGLDTQYF	TGCGCCAGCAGCCCGACAGGGTTAGATACGCAGTATTTT
-	many	TRBV2	TRBJ2-5	CASSEEETQYF	TGTGCCAGCAGTGAGGAGGAGACCCAGTACTTC
TRBD2	few	TRBV5-1	TRBJ2-1	CASSLVPGLASAGYEQFF	TGCGCCAGCAGCTTGGTTCCGGGACTAGCAAGCGCCGGTTATGAGCAGTTCTTC
-	few	TRBV6-1	TRBJ1-5	CASSKQGSNQPQHF	TGTGCCAGCAGCAAACAGGGAAGCAATCAGCCCCAGCATTTT
TRBD1	-	TRBV3-1	TRBJ2-1	CASSQVQGASEQFF	TGTGCCAGCAGCCAAGTTCAGGGGGCAAGTGAGCAGTTCTTC
-	-	TRBV6-1	TRBJ1-1	CASTQSDGRGTEAFF	TGTGCCAGCACGCAAAGCGACGGACGGGGCACTGAAGCTTTCTTT